The entry below describes one TCR beta chain. Its antigen is not identified. These data belong to a study of T cell repertoires in cytomegalovirus infection. On the study more broadly: It was the public TCR beta signatures that indicated both CMV infection and matching HLA type. Study results and caveats: The ex vivo response showed dominance by HLA-C-restricted CMV-specific TCR beta clonotypes. Summed frequency of public TCR beta families distinguished CMV carriers with the relevant HLA.

TCRdb passed the reads through MiXCR, listing each CDR3 protein once. The sample lists approximately 170,000 distinct CDR3 sequences, under 20% occurring once. The CDR3 extends over 16 amino acids. CDR1 and CDR2 from the germline V gene are MNHEY and SMNVEV (reference sequence). V was clipped by 3 bases and J by 6 bases, with 17 bases between them. Sequenced: CD8+ T cells from PBMCs. This TCR came from a human donor in good health (CMV status not recorded). Some clones in this sample may be carry-over from other donors' samples. The V call is TRBV27, the J call TRBJ2-2, with D perhaps matching TRBD2 (5 bases). Written as DNA, the CDR3 is TGTGCCAGCAGTTTGGTCGGCACTAGGTCCGCCGGGGAGCTGTTTTTT. Amino acid sequence: CASSLVGTRSAGELFF.